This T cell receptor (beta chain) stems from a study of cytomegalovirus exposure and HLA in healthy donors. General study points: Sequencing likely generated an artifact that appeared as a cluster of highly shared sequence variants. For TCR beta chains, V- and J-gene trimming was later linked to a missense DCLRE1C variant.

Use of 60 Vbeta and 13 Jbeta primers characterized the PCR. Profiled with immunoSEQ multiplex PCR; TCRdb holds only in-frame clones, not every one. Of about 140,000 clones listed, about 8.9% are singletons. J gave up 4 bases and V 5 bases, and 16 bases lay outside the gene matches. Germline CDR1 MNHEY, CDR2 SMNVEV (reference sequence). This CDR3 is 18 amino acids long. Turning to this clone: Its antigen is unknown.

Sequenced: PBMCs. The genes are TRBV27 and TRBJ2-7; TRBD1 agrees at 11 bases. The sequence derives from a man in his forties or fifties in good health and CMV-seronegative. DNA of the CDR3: TGTGCCAGCAGTCTTCGGACAGGGGGCTTTACTAGCGGATACGAGCAGTACTTC. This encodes CASSLRTGGFTSGYEQYF.